These 22 T cell receptor beta chains were sequenced from one sample in a study of shared clonotypes between healthy human individuals. Only in-frame clones appear in the TCRdb table, and some are missing; sequencing was by immunoSEQ multiplex PCR. The sample has roughly 700,000 clones, around 91% seen once. Sample: memory CD8+ T cells from PBMCs. Subset of the sample: CD45RO+ cells pooled with CCR7-negative TemRA cells. These receptors were taken from a man between 18 and 35 years old in good health. Some clones in this sample may be carry-over from other donors' samples.

As regards this clone: This sample includes further DNA sequences coding for the same CDR3. This rearrangement joins TRBV27 to TRBJ1-2; 9 nucleotides agree with TRBD1. The CDR3 runs 14 residues. V lost 0 bases and J lost 4; bases outside the gene matches: 0. Per the germline V gene, CDR1 is MNHEY and CDR2 is SMNVEV (reference sequence). CDR3 residues: CASSLSTGGYGYTF. The CDR3 bases are TGTGCCAGCAGTTTATCGACAGGGGGCTATGGCTACACCTTC.

This clone was observed a single time. J is TRBJ1-5 and V is TRBV4-1; possible D gene TRBD1, 6 bases. Germline CDR1 MGHRA, CDR2 YSYEKL. The CDR3 is 14 residues long. The V end was cut by 4 bases, the J end by 9 bases, with 16 bases between. CDR3 sequence (DNA): TGCGCCAGCAGCCTCGTCGGGGGGGGCGGGCCCCAGCATTTT. Its translation: CASSLVGGGGPQHF.

The chain combines TRBV5-6 with TRBJ2-5; the match to TRBD2 covers 7 bases. Losses at the gene ends were 2 bases for V and 2 bases for J; bases not matched to a gene: 3. From germline, CDR1 is SGHDT and CDR2 YYEEEE. The CDR3 has 14 residues. CDR3 sequence reads: CASSFGRGQETQYF. CDR3 nucleotide sequence: TGTGCCAGCAGCTTCGGGCGGGGGCAAGAGACCCAGTACTTC.

This clone was counted ten times or more. V gene TRBV5-1 combines with J gene TRBJ2-7; possible D gene TRBD1, 5 bases. V dropped 2 bases and J dropped 6 bases, with 15 bases sitting between them. Germline V gene lookup returns CDR1 SGHRS and CDR2 YFSETQ. This CDR3 is 14 amino acids long. The DNA for the CDR3 is TGCGCCAGCAGCTTACTCGTCAGGGATCCCGAGCAGTACTTC. This translates into CASSLLVRDPEQYF.

Notes on this clone: The same CDR3 arises from other DNA sequences in this sample as well. The rearrangement links TRBV9 to TRBJ2-7, with a tentative D call TRBD2 (6 bases). Trimming took off 4 bases at V and 4 bases at J, with 9 bases between the two ends. This CDR3 has 12 residues. Germline CDR1 reads SGDLS; CDR2 reads YYNGEE. CDR3 coding DNA: TGTGCCAGCAGCCTCGGGGGTTACGAGCAGTACTTC. Its translation: CASSLGGYEQYF.

The J gene is TRBJ2-7, the V gene TRBV14, with D perhaps TRBD2 (6 bases). CDR1 and CDR2 from the germline V gene are SGHDN and FVKESK. The V end was cut by 5 bases, the J end by 3 bases, with 14 bases between. The CDR3 consists of 14 residues. CDR3 nucleotide sequence: TGTGCCAGCAGCTTAGCGGAATCAGACTACGAGCAGTACTTC. Translating it yields CASSLAESDYEQYF.

There are a few counts of this clone. This chain connects TRBV6-5 to TRBJ2-5, with 7 bases lining up with TRBD1. CDR1 is MNHEY and CDR2 is SVGAGI in the germline V gene. The CDR3 runs 15 residues. V shed 5 bases and J 4 bases; nucleotides not matched to a gene: 10. The CDR3: CASSRTGALGETQYF. DNA for the CDR3: TGTGCCAGCAGTCGTACAGGGGCGCTGGGAGAGACCCAGTACTTC.

The chain couples TRBV5-6 to TRBJ2-3; 9 bases align to TRBD1. V dropped 0 bases and J dropped 2; count of bases not matched to a gene: 13. The CDR3 has 19 residues. Germline lookup yields CDR1 SGHDT and CDR2 YYEEEE. The CDR3: CASSLDNIWTGEITDTQYF. CDR3 sequence (DNA): TGTGCCAGCAGCTTGGACAATATCTGGACAGGGGAGATCACAGATACGCAGTATTTT.

V is TRBV9 and J is TRBJ1-2, with D possibly TRBD1 on 5 matching bases. V lost 0 bases, J lost 4 bases, and 10 bases lay in between. Germline CDR1 SGDLS, CDR2 YYNGEE. There are 14 residues in the CDR3. CDR3 bases: TGTGCCAGCAGCGTAGGGGACTCTCCCTATGGCTACACCTTC. Translating gives CASSVGDSPYGYTF. The variable domain in full, with the rest retrieved from reference TRBV9 and TRBJ1-2, is DSGVTQTPKHLITATGQRVTLRCSPRSGDLSVYWYQQSLDQGLQFLIQYYNGEERAKGNILERFSAQQFPDLHSELNLSSLELGDSALYFCASSVGDSPYGYTFGSGTRLTVV.

This chain links TRBV6-1 with TRBJ1-4; no clear D. The CDR3 contains 14 residues. The germline gives CDR1 MNHNS, CDR2 SASEGT. V lost 2 bases and J 13 bases, leaving 17 bases between the germline ends. Here the CDR3 DNA reads TGTGCCAGCAGTGAAATGGCAGACTTAAGCTTACTGTTTTTT. Translating gives CASSEMADLSLLFF.

This clone was counted once. The J gene is TRBJ2-2, the V gene TRBV6-1; D not certain. Germline V lookup: CDR1 MNHNS, CDR2 SASEGT. Deletions cut 0 bases from V and 5 bases from J, with 16 bases between. The CDR3 spans 17 residues. The CDR3 DNA is TGTGCCAGCAGTGAAGCTCAGCATGCCATGGCTACCGGGGAGCTGTTTTTT. Amino acids: CASSEAQHAMATGELFF.

The V and J genes are TRBV27 and TRBJ2-1, with D hard to call. The CDR3 consists of 11 residues. Germline CDR1 reads MNHEY; CDR2 reads SMNVEV (reference sequence). The germline V and J ends were trimmed by 10 bases and 8 bases, with 12 bases remaining between them. CDR3 loop: CATYVGDEQFF. The CDR3 coding sequence is TGTGCCACATATGTTGGTGATGAGCAGTTCTTC.

This sequence joins TRBV7-9 and TRBJ1-1; D is undetermined. Trimming stripped 1 base from V and 3 bases from J, with 12 bases between. Germline CDR1 is SEHNR and CDR2 is FQNEAQ (reference sequence). The CDR3 runs 15 residues. The CDR3 DNA reads TGTGCCAGCAGCTTAGTTGGCGGGGAATACACTGAAGCTTTCTTT. Translating it yields CASSLVGGEYTEAFF.

V gene TRBV5-1 combines with J gene TRBJ2-7; D is undetermined. CDR3 length: 12 residues. Germline-derived CDR1 and CDR2 are SGHRS and YFSETQ. Trimming took off 4 bases at V and 2 bases at J, with 7 bases between the two ends. In DNA form, the CDR3 reads TGCGCCAGCAGCGGGTACCCCTACGAGCAGTACTTC. This codes for CASSGYPYEQYF.

The chain employs TRBV5-1 and TRBJ2-5; D possibly corresponds to TRBD1 (7 bases). The V gene lost 2 bases and the J gene lost 2 bases, with 13 bases spanning the gap. The CDR3 sequence is 15 residues long. Germline V gene sequence: CDR1 SGHRS, CDR2 YFSETQ. As DNA, the CDR3 is TGCGCCAGCAGCTTAACAGGGGACTTGCAAGAGACCCAGTACTTC. Translation: CASSLTGDLQETQYF. Looking up the rest from reference TRBV5-1 and TRBJ2-5 gives the full variable domain: KAGVTQTPRYLIKTRGQQVTLSCSPISGHRSVSWYQQTPGQGLQFLFEYFSETQRNKGNFPGRFSGRQFSNSRSEMNVSTLELGDSALYLCASSLTGDLQETQYFGPGTRLLVL.

In this sample, this clone turned up once. The V and J genes are TRBV7-9 and TRBJ2-7, with 7 bases identical to TRBD2. The ends lost 5 bases at V and 8 bases at J; junction bases unmatched: 12. In germline, CDR1 is SEHNR, CDR2 FQNEAQ (reference sequence). The CDR3 has 14 residues. For the CDR3, the DNA is TGTGCCAGCAGCGGTCCGGGGGGAGTACGTCAGCAGTACTTC. Protein product: CASSGPGGVRQQYF.

The chain combines TRBV10-3 with TRBJ1-2; TRBD1 is a possible D gene (5 bases). This CDR3 has 13 residues. Trimming removed 3 bases at V and 4 bases at J, with 9 bases between. CDR1 and CDR2 from the germline V gene are ENHRY and SYGVKD. CDR3 nucleotide sequence: TGTGCCATCAGTGATGGGGCCGGCTATGGCTACACCTTC. It specifies CAISDGAGYGYTF.

This rearrangement joins TRBV10-2 to TRBJ2-7; 10 bases map to TRBD2. The CDR3 length is 14 residues. Trimming removed 5 bases from V and 6 bases from J; junction bases left unmatched: 7. CDR1 is WSHSY and CDR2 is SAAADI in the germline V gene. CDR3 region: CASSSSGREVEQYF. CDR3 DNA: TGCGCCAGCAGTTCTAGCGGGAGAGAAGTCGAGCAGTACTTC.

This clone occurred once. The V and J genes are TRBV28 and TRBJ2-2, with 8 positions matching TRBD2. Per the germline V gene, CDR1 is MDHEN and CDR2 is SYDVKM. The CDR3 is 18 amino acids. V shed 6 bases and J 6 bases; nucleotides not matched to a gene: 18. The CDR3 nucleotides read TGTGCCAGCAGCGCTAGAGGGACTAGAACGATTGAGGCCGGGGAGCTGTTTTTT. Its protein product is CASSARGTRTIEAGELFF.

V usage is TRBV4-3 and J usage is TRBJ1-1, with no clear D. The V end lost 4 bases, the J end lost 6 bases, and 12 bases lay between the germline ends. Germline V CDR1 and CDR2: LGHNA, YSLEER. The CDR3 extends over 13 amino acids. CDR3 amino acids: CASSPYSEAEAFF. The CDR3 DNA is TGCGCCAGCAGCCCTTATTCCGAGGCTGAAGCTTTCTTT.

This rearrangement joins TRBV19 to TRBJ1-1, with D possibly TRBD1 on 6 matching bases. CDR3 size: 12 residues. Between the trimmed V and J ends, which lost 4 bases and 8 bases, there was a span of 11 bases. The germline V gene has CDR1 LNHDA and CDR2 SQIVND (reference sequence). The CDR3 is CASSTGAGEAFF. The CDR3 DNA reads as TGTGCCAGTAGTACAGGGGCTGGGGAAGCTTTCTTT. Variable domain in full (rest from reference TRBV19 and TRBJ1-1): DGGITQSPKYLFRKEGQNVTLSCEQNLNHDAMYWYRQDPGQGLRLIYYSQIVNDFQKGDIAEGYSVSREKKESFPLTVTSAQKNPTAFYLCASSTGAGEAFFGQGTRLTVV.

V and J are TRBV7-9 and TRBJ2-3; 11 nucleotides line up with TRBD2. The V gene end was trimmed by 4 bases and the J gene end by 6 bases; junction bases not matched to a gene: 18. From germline, CDR1 is SEHNR and CDR2 FQNEAQ (reference sequence). CDR3 length equals 19 residues. DNA for the CDR3: TGTGCCAGCAGCTCCCCTAGCGGGAGGAGTGGGGCGGTTGGGGATACGCAGTATTTT. It yields the protein CASSSPSGRSGAVGDTQYF.